Listed here are 11 T cell receptor beta chains from one sample, sequenced in a study of T cell changes during pregnancy in multiple sclerosis. The data were produced by immunoSEQ multiplex PCR, yet TCRdb's version contains in-frame clones alone and is incomplete. The sample yields some 77,000 clones, about nine tenths seen once. The sample consisted of peripheral blood, taken before pregnancy. The receptors were sampled from a female donor with multiple sclerosis, enrolled in a pregnancy study.

The chain couples TRBV5-1 to TRBJ2-3; 9 bases line up with TRBD1. Trimming took 3 bases from V and 8 from J; bases not matched to a gene: 13. The CDR3 spans 16 residues. From germline, CDR1 is SGHRS and CDR2 YFSETQ. The CDR3 coding sequence is TGCGCCAGCAGCTCGGGACAGGGAATGAGGGGCGCTACGCAGTATTTT. It translates to CASSSGQGMRGATQYF.

This clone was recorded once. The chain recombines TRBV29-1 with TRBJ2-3; D unresolved. Deletions cut 6 bases from V and 0 bases from J, with 7 bases between. Per the germline V gene, CDR1 is SQVTM and CDR2 is ANQGSEA. CDR3 length equals 12 residues. The CDR3 here is CSVDISTDTQYF. The CDR3 bases are TGCAGCGTCGACATCAGCACAGATACGCAGTATTTT.

The chain has TRBV28 and TRBJ2-7, with D hard to call. The CDR3 spans 13 residues. V was shortened by 6 bases and J by 7 bases, with 16 bases between the two germline ends. Germline assignment: CDR1 MDHEN and CDR2 SYDVKM. The CDR3 nucleotides are TGTGCCAGCAGCAGAGGAATGGCTGGGGAGCAGTACTTC. It translates to CASSRGMAGEQYF.

The chain has TRBV6-6 and TRBJ2-7; D perhaps matches TRBD1 (6 bases). The V end was cut by 5 bases, the J end by 3 bases, with 17 bases between. This CDR3 is 15 amino acids long. Germline assignment: CDR1 MNHNY and CDR2 SVGAGI (reference sequence). This chain's CDR3 is CASSADDRSGYEQYF. CDR3 bases: TGTGCCAGCAGTGCAGACGACAGGAGCGGCTACGAGCAGTACTTC.

J is TRBJ1-2 and V is TRBV6-4; D is perhaps TRBD1 (6 bases). Germline V gene data show CDR1 as MRHNA and CDR2 as SNTAGT. V was clipped by 0 bases and J by 6 bases, with 17 bases between them. The CDR3 loop spans 16 amino acids. CDR3 coding DNA: TGTGCCAGCAGTGACTCGGTTGGACAGCCCACCGATGGCTACACCTTC. This encodes CASSDSVGQPTDGYTF.

V and J are TRBV14 and TRBJ2-7; tentative D call: TRBD2 (6 bases). CDR3 length: 16 residues. Trimming took off 2 bases at V and 0 bases at J, with 14 bases between the two ends. Germline V gives CDR1 SGHDN, CDR2 FVKESK. This CDR3 is CASSQFKRALSYEQYF. DNA for the CDR3: TGTGCCAGCAGCCAATTTAAGCGGGCCCTCTCCTACGAGCAGTACTTC.

The V gene is TRBV5-4, the J gene TRBJ2-4, with D possibly TRBD2 on 6 matching bases. Germline values: CDR1 SGHNT, CDR2 YYREEE (reference sequence). V was cut by 5 bases and J by 8 bases, with 20 bases left in between. The CDR3 runs 15 residues. This CDR3 is CASSSDGSSGDIQYF. The CDR3 DNA reads as TGTGCCAGCAGTTCGGACGGATCTTCGGGGGACATTCAGTACTTC.

The chain carries TRBV5-1 and TRBJ2-5, with 9 bases lining up with TRBD2. This CDR3 comprises 13 residues. The junction had 7 bases not matched to a gene; V was cut back by 4 bases and J by 9 bases. Germline V CDR1 and CDR2: SGHRS, YFSETQ. Here the CDR3 DNA reads TGCGCCAGCAGCATAGCGGGGGAGGTGGCCCAGTACTTC. Amino acid sequence: CASSIAGEVAQYF.

V gene TRBV7-2 combines with J gene TRBJ1-6, with a possible D match to TRBD1 (5 bases). The CDR3 covers 14 residues. The V gene lost 5 bases and the J gene lost 8 bases, with 13 bases spanning the gap. Germline V CDR1 and CDR2: SGHTA, FQGNSA. DNA of the CDR3: TGTGCCAGCAGCCCTGGTGCAGGGTATTCACCCCTCCACTTT. The encoded protein is CASSPGAGYSPLHF.

The V and J genes are TRBV5-1 and TRBJ2-3; D may be TRBD1 (6 bases). Trimming stripped 2 bases from V and 1 base from J, with 20 bases between. Germline V gene data show CDR1 as SGHRS and CDR2 as YFSETQ. This CDR3 comprises 18 residues. The CDR3 sequence is CASSLSGTRPEGTDTQYF. The CDR3, as DNA: TGCGCCAGCAGCTTATCCGGGACACGCCCGGAGGGCACAGATACGCAGTATTTT.

The chain has TRBV5-5 and TRBJ2-3; D is perhaps TRBD1 (5 bases). CDR1 is SGHKS, CDR2 YYEKEE, per germline (reference sequence). V was trimmed by 0 bases and J by 0 bases, leaving 8 bases between them. This CDR3 is 15 amino acids long. CDR3 DNA: TGTGCCAGCAGCTTGGTCCCAGGGAGCACAGATACGCAGTATTTT. Translated: CASSLVPGSTDTQYF.